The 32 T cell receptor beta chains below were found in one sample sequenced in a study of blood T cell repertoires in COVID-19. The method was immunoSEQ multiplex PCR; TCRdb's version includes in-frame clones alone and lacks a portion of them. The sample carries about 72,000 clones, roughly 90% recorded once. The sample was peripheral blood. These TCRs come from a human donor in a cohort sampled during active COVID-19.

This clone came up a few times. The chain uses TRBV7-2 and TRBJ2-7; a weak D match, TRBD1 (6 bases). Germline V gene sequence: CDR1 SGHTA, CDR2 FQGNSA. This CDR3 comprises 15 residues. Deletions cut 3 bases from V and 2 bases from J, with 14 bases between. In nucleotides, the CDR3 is TGTGCCAGCAGCTTCCAGGGGAAAGGGCCCTACGAGCAGTACTTC. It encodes CASSFQGKGPYEQYF. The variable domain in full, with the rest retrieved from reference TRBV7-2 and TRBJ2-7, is GAGVSQSPSNKVTEKGKDVELRCDPISGHTALYWYRQSLGQGLEFLIYFQGNSAPDKSGLPSDRFSAERTGGSVSTLTIQRTQQEDSAVYLCASSFQGKGPYEQYFGPGTRLTVT.

CDR3 region: CASRSPQDSAFF. The CDR3 DNA is TGTGCCAGCAGATCCCCTCAGGATTCAGCTTTCTTT. This chain connects TRBV6-5 to TRBJ1-1; D unclear. The CDR3 is made up of 12 amino acids. Per germline, CDR1 MNHEY and CDR2 SVGAGI. Trimming removed 6 bases from V and 10 bases from J, with 15 bases in between.

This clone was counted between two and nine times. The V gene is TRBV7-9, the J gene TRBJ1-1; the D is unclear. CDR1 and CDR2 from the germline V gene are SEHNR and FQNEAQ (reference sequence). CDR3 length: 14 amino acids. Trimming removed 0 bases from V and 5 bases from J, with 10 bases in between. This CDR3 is CASSLASSGTEAFF. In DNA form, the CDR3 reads TGTGCCAGCAGCTTAGCAAGTTCGGGGACTGAAGCTTTCTTT.

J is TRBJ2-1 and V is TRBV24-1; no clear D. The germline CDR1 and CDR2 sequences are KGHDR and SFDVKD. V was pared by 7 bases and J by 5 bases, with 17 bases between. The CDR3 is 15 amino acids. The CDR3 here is CATRYAPLIDNEQFF. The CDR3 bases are TGTGCCACCAGGTACGCCCCGTTAATAGACAATGAGCAGTTCTTC.

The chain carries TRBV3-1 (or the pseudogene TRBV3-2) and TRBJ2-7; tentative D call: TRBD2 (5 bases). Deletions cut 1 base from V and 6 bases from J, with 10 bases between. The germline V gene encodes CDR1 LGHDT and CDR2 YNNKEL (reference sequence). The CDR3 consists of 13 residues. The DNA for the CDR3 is TGTGCCAGCAGCCAAGTTAGAGGAGGCGAGCAGTACTTC. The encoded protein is CASSQVRGGEQYF.

The CDR3 DNA follows: TGTGCCAGCAGCTTAGGGAGTAATGAGCAGTTCTTC. Translated: CASSLGSNEQFF. V and J are TRBV7-9 and TRBJ2-1; D is unresolved. There are 12 residues in the CDR3. Per the germline V gene, CDR1 is SEHNR and CDR2 is FQNEAQ (reference sequence). V shed 1 base and J shed 7 bases, with 5 bases lying between them.

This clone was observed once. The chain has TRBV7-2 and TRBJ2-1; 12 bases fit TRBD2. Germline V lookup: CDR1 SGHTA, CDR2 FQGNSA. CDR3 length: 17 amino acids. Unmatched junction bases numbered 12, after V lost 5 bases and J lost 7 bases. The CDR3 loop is CASSLTRTSGIVNEQFF. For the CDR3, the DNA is TGTGCCAGCAGCCTCACAAGGACTAGCGGGATAGTTAATGAGCAGTTCTTC.

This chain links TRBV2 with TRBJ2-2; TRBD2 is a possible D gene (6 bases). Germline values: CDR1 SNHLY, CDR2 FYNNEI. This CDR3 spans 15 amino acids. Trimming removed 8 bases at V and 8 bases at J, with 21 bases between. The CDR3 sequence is CASRSVSGPSGELFF. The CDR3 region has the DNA TGTGCCAGCCGCTCCGTTAGCGGTCCCTCGGGGGAGCTGTTTTTT. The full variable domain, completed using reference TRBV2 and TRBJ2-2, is EPEVTQTPSHQVTQMGQEVILRCVPISNHLYFYWYRQILGQKVEFLVSFYNNEISEKSEIFDDQFSVERPDGSNFTLKIRSTKLEDSAMYFCASRSVSGPSGELFFGEGSRLTVL.

The CDR3 sequence: CASSPSIGQSISQETQYF. CDR3 nucleotide sequence: TGTGCCAGCAGCCCCTCTATCGGACAGTCGATATCTCAAGAGACCCAGTACTTC. The rearrangement links TRBV9 to TRBJ2-5, with D possibly TRBD1 on 6 matching bases. Germline assignment: CDR1 SGDLS and CDR2 YYNGEE. This CDR3 spans 18 amino acids. V dropped 4 bases and J dropped 2 bases, with 24 bases sitting between them. Full variable domain (rest looked up from reference TRBV9 and TRBJ2-5): DSGVTQTPKHLITATGQRVTLRCSPRSGDLSVYWYQQSLDQGLQFLIQYYNGEERAKGNILERFSAQQFPDLHSELNLSSLELGDSALYFCASSPSIGQSISQETQYFGPGTRLLVL.

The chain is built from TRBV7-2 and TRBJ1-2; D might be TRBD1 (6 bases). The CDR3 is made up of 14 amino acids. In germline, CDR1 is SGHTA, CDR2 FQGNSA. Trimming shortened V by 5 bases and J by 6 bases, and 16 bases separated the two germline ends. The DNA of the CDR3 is TGTGCCAGCAGCGAAGCAGGGGCGGAGGATGGCTACACCTTC. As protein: CASSEAGAEDGYTF.

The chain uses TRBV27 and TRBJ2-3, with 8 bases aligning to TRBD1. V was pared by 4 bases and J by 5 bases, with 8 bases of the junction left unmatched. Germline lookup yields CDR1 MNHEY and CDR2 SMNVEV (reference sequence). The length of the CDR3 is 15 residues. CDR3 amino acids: CASSSPDRAVDTQYF. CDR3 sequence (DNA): TGTGCCAGCAGTTCCCCGGACAGGGCGGTAGATACGCAGTATTTT.

Here the CDR3 reads CATSRAAISNEQFF. CDR3 DNA: TGTGCCACCAGCAGAGCTGCGATTTCCAATGAGCAGTTCTTC. The V call is TRBV15, the J call TRBJ2-1; no firm D call. The V end was cut by 1 base, the J end by 6 bases, with 10 bases between. Looked up from germline, CDR1 is LNHNV and CDR2 is YYDKDF (reference sequence). This CDR3 region has 14 residues. Complete variable domain (other parts from reference TRBV15 and TRBJ2-1): DAMVIQNPRYQVTQFGKPVTLSCSQTLNHNVMYWYQQKSSQAPKLLFHYYDKDFNNEADTPDNFQSRRPNTSFCFLDIRSPGLGDTAMYLCATSRAAISNEQFFGPGTRLTVL.

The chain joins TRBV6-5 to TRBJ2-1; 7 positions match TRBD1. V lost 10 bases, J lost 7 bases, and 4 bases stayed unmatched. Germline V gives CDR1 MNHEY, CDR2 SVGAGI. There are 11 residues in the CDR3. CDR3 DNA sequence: TGTGCCATCCACAGGGGAAATGAGCAGTTCTTC. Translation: CAIHRGNEQFF.

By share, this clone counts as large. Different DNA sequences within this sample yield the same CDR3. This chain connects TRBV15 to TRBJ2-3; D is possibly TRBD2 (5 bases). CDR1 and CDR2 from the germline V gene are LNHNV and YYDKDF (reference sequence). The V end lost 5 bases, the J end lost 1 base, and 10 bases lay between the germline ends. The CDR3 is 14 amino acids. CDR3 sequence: CATSLRTGTDTQYF. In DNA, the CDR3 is TGTGCCACCAGCTTGCGGACTGGCACAGATACGCAGTATTTT.

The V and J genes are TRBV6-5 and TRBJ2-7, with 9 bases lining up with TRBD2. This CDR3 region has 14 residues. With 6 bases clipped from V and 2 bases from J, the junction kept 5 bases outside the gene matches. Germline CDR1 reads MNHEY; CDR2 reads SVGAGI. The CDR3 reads CASRASGKAYEQYF. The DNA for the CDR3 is TGTGCCAGCAGGGCTAGCGGGAAGGCCTACGAGCAGTACTTC.

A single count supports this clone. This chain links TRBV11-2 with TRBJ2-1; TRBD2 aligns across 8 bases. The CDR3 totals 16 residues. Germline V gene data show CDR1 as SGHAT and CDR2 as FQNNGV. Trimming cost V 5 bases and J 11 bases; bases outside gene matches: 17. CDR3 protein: CASSEQSGTRGSKQFF. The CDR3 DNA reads TGTGCCAGCAGCGAGCAGTCCGGGACTAGGGGGTCCAAGCAGTTCTTC.

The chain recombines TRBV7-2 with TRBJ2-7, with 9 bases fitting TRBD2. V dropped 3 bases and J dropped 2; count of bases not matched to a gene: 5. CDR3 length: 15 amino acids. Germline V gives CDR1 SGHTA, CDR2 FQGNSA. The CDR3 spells CASSFLSGRPYEQYF. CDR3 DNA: TGTGCCAGCAGCTTTCTTAGCGGGAGACCCTACGAGCAGTACTTC.

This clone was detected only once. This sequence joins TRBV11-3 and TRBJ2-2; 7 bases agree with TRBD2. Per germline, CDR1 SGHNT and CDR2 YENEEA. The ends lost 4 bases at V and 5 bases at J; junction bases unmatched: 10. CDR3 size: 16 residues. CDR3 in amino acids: CASSSRGSGWTGELFF. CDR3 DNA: TGTGCCAGCAGCTCCCGGGGTAGCGGGTGGACCGGGGAGCTGTTTTTT.

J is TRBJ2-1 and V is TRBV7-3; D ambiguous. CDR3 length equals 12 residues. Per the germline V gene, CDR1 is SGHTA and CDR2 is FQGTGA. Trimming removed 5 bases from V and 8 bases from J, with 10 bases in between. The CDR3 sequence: CASSLSGHEQFF. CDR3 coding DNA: TGTGCCAGCAGCCTCTCTGGCCATGAGCAGTTCTTC.

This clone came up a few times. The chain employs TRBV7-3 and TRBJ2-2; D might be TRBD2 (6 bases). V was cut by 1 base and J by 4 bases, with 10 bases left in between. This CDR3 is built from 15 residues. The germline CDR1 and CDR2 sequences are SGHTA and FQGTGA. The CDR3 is CASSLKRVGTGELFF. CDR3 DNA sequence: TGTGCCAGCAGCTTAAAGCGGGTCGGCACCGGGGAGCTGTTTTTT.

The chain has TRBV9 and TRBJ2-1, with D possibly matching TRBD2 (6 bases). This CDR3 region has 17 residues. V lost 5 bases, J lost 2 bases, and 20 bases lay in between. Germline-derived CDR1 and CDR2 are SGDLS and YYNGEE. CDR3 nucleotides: TGTGCCAGCAGTCTTGGTGTGTGGGAGGCCACCTACAATGAGCAGTTCTTC. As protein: CASSLGVWEATYNEQFF.

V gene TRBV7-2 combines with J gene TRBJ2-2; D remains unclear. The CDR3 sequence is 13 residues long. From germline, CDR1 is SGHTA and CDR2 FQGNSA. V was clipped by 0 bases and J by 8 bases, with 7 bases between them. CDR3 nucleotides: TGTGCCAGCAGCTTAGCGAGGTTAGGGGAGCTGTTTTTT. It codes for CASSLARLGELFF.

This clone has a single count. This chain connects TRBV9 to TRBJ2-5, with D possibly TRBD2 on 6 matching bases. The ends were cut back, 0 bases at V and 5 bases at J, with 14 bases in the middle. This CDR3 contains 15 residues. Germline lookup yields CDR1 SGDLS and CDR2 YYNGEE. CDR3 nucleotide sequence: TGTGCCAGCAGCGTAGGTGCGCGGGAAGGTGAGACCCAGTACTTC. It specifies CASSVGAREGETQYF.

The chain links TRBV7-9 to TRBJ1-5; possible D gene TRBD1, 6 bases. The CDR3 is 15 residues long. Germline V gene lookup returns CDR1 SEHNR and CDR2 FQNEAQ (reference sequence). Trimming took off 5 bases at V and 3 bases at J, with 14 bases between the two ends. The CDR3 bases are TGTGCCAGCAGCGGCACAGGGTACCTCAATCAGCCCCAGCATTTT. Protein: CASSGTGYLNQPQHF. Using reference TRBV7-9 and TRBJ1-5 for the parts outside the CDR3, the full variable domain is DTGVSQNPRHKITKRGQNVTFRCDPISEHNRLYWYRQTLGQGPEFLTYFQNEAQLEKSRLLSDRFSAERPKGSFSTLEIQRTEQGDSAMYLCASSGTGYLNQPQHFGDGTRLSIL.

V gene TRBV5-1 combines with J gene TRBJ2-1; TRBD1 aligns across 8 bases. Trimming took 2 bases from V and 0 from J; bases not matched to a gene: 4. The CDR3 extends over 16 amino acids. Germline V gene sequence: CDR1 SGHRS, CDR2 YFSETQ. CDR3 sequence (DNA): TGCGCCAGCAGCTTCATCGGACAGGGCTCCTACAATGAGCAGTTCTTC. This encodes CASSFIGQGSYNEQFF.

The CDR3 nucleotides read TGTGCCAGTAGTTCCTGGACTAGCGGGAACACAGATACGCAGTATTTT. It yields the protein CASSSWTSGNTDTQYF. V usage is TRBV19 and J usage is TRBJ2-3; TRBD2 matches at 12 bases. The V and J ends lost 5 bases and 2 bases, in that order; junction bases with no gene match: 5. Germline V lookup: CDR1 LNHDA, CDR2 SQIVND (reference sequence). The CDR3 covers 16 residues.

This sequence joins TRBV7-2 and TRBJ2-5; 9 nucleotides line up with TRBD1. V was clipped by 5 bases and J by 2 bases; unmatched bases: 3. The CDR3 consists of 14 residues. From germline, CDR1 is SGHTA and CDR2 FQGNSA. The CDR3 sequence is CASSLGQGQETQYF. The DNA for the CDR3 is TGTGCCAGCAGCCTGGGACAGGGACAAGAGACCCAGTACTTC.

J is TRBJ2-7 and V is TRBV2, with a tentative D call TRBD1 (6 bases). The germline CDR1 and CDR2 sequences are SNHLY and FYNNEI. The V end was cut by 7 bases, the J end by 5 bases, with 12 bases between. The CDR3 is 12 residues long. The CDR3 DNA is TGTGCCAGCAAGGTGGGGGCCGACGAGCAGTACTTC. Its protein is CASKVGADEQYF.

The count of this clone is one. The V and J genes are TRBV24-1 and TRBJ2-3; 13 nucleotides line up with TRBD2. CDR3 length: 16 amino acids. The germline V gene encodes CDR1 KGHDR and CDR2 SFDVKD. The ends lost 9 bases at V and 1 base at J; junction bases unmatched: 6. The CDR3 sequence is CATRPGLAGGTDTQYF. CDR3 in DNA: TGTGCCACCCGTCCCGGACTAGCGGGAGGCACAGATACGCAGTATTTT.

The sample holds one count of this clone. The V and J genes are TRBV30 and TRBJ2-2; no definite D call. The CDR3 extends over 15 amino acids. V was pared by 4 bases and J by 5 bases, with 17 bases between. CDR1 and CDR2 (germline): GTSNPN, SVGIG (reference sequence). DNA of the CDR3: TGTGCCTGGAATACAGCTACCCTACGGACCGGGGAGCTGTTTTTT. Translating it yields CAWNTATLRTGELFF.

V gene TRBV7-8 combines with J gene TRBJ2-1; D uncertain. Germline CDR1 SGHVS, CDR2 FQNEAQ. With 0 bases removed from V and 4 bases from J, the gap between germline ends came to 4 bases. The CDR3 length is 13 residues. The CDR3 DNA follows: TGTGCCAGCAGCTTAGCGCGTTACAATGAGCAGTTCTTC. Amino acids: CASSLARYNEQFF.

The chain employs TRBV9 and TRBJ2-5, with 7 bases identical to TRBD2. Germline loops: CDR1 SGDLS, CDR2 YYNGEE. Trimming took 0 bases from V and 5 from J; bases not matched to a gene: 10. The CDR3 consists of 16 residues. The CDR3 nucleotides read TGTGCCAGCAGCGTAGATGCTAGCGGAGGTGGGGAGACCCAGTACTTC. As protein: CASSVDASGGGETQYF.